Below, 14 T cell receptor beta chains from the same sample are listed, as sequenced in a study of shared clonotypes between healthy human individuals. Clones were read by immunoSEQ multiplex PCR, and TCRdb kept only the in-frame ones, dropping some. In the table there are roughly 1,000,000 clones, roughly 74% of which are singletons. The sequenced material came from memory CD4+ T cells from PBMCs. The subset: CD45RA-negative fraction. Every receptor here comes from a man younger than 35 in good health. Some clones in this sample may be carry-over from other donors' samples.

This rearrangement joins TRBV14 to TRBJ2-7, with unresolved D. V lost 2 bases to trimming and J lost 5 bases, with 10 bases between them. This CDR3 is built from 13 residues. Germline assignment: CDR1 SGHDN and CDR2 FVKESK. CDR3 DNA sequence: TGTGCCAGCAGCCAATCAATGGGGAACGAGCAGTACTTC. This translates into CASSQSMGNEQYF.

V is TRBV15 and J is TRBJ2-6, with D possibly TRBD1 on 6 matching bases. The CDR3 runs 19 residues. Germline CDR1 is LNHNV and CDR2 is YYDKDF (reference sequence). V lost 3 bases and J lost 0, with 18 bases in between. The chain's CDR3 is CATSRFVGQTYSGANVLTF. The CDR3, as DNA: TGTGCCACCAGCAGGTTCGTAGGACAGACCTACTCTGGGGCCAACGTCCTGACTTTC.

As concerns this clone: This may come from a read error, since a much larger clone is one base off. V gene TRBV6-5 combines with J gene TRBJ2-5; the match to TRBD1 covers 8 bases. CDR1 and CDR2 (germline): MNHEY, SVGAGI. The ends lost 6 bases at V and 4 bases at J; junction bases unmatched: 1. This CDR3 is 12 amino acids long. CDR3 in amino acids: CASSDRGETQYF. In DNA, the CDR3 is TGTGCCAGCAGCGACAGGGGAGAGACCCAGTACTTC.

The V call is TRBV10-1, the J call TRBJ2-5, with 10 bases identical to TRBD2. V lost 7 bases and J lost 4; bases outside the gene matches: 21. The CDR3 length is 19 residues. Germline CDR1 WNHNN, CDR2 SYGVQD (reference sequence). As DNA, the CDR3 is TGCGCCAGCACCGAAGGGACTAGCGCGAGACTAACCCGGCCAGAGACCCAGTACTTC. Translation: CASTEGTSARLTRPETQYF.

The genes are TRBV28 and TRBJ1-1; maybe TRBD1 (5 bases). Trimming cost V 6 bases and J 0 bases, with 17 bases left between them. Per the germline V gene, CDR1 is MDHEN and CDR2 is SYDVKM. This CDR3 has 16 residues. CDR3 protein: CASRSGRRVVNTEAFF. The CDR3 DNA reads TGTGCCAGCAGATCAGGGAGGAGGGTGGTGAACACTGAAGCTTTCTTT.

The J gene is TRBJ2-7, the V gene TRBV11-2, with 10 positions matching TRBD2. The ends lost 2 bases at V and 1 base at J; junction bases unmatched: 2. The CDR3 has 15 amino acids. From germline, CDR1 is SGHAT and CDR2 FQNNGV. CDR3 residues: CASSLPGLASYEQYF. The CDR3, as DNA: TGTGCCAGCAGCTTACCGGGACTAGCGTCCTACGAGCAGTACTTC.

The chain joins TRBV11-3 to TRBJ1-1, with a possible D match to TRBD1 (5 bases). Looked up from germline, CDR1 is SGHNT and CDR2 is YENEEA. Trimming took off 2 bases at V and 0 bases at J, with 10 bases between the two ends. The CDR3 extends over 15 amino acids. CDR3 sequence (DNA): TGTGCCAGCAGCTTAAGTGGGACCATGAACACTGAAGCTTTCTTT. This translates into CASSLSGTMNTEAFF.

To note about this clone: The identical CDR3 is also encoded by other nucleotide sequences in the sample. The chain joins TRBV5-4 to TRBJ2-5, with TRBD1 matching over 8 bases. V trimming: 2 bases; J trimming: 2 bases; junction bases outside the gene matches: 2. Germline assignment: CDR1 SGHNT and CDR2 YYREEE (reference sequence). CDR3 length: 14 amino acids. The CDR3 bases are TGTGCCAGCAGCTTTAACAGGGGGCAAGAGACCCAGTACTTC. This encodes CASSFNRGQETQYF.

This chain links TRBV28 with TRBJ1-3; tentatively, D is TRBD1 (5 bases). From germline, CDR1 is MDHEN and CDR2 SYDVKM. The CDR3 loop spans 15 amino acids. V lost 5 bases and J 2 bases, leaving 13 bases between the germline ends. For the CDR3, the DNA is TGTGCCAGCAGTCCCTCTGAGGGGCCTGGAAACACCATATATTTT. As protein: CASSPSEGPGNTIYF. The complete variable domain, with remaining parts taken from reference TRBV28 and TRBJ1-3, reads DVKVTQSSRYLVKRTGEKVFLECVQDMDHENMFWYRQDPGLGLRLIYFSYDVKMKEKGDIPEGYSVSREKKERFSLILESASTNQTSMYLCASSPSEGPGNTIYFGEGSWLTVV.

The rearrangement uses TRBV7-9 and TRBJ2-7; the D call may be TRBD1 or TRBD2 (6 bases each). This CDR3 is built from 15 residues. Trimming took off 5 bases at V and 0 bases at J, with 14 bases between the two ends. Germline V lookup: CDR1 SEHNR, CDR2 FQNEAQ (reference sequence). CDR3 sequence (DNA): TGTGCCAGCAGCCAGCAAGGGGGACTCTCCTACGAGCAGTACTTC. Its protein product is CASSQQGGLSYEQYF.

The CDR3 here is CATSRAGGNQPQHF. The CDR3 DNA follows: TGTGCCACCAGCAGAGCAGGGGGCAATCAGCCCCAGCATTTT. J is TRBJ1-5 and V is TRBV15; D may be TRBD1 (6 bases). From germline, CDR1 is LNHNV and CDR2 YYDKDF (reference sequence). V shed 1 base and J shed 2 bases, with 6 bases lying between them. The CDR3 is 14 amino acids.

The gene calls are TRBV9 and TRBJ2-6; D uncertain. The germline CDR1 and CDR2 sequences are SGDLS and YYNGEE. V lost 4 bases and J lost 2, with 10 bases in between. This CDR3 comprises 15 residues. The CDR3 DNA reads TGTGCCAGCAGCCCTTTCTCTACTGGGGCCAACGTCCTGACTTTC. It is translated as CASSPFSTGANVLTF.

V is TRBV5-1 and J is TRBJ2-7; D is ambiguous. CDR1 and CDR2 (germline): SGHRS, YFSETQ. Trimming removed 4 bases from V and 2 bases from J, with 16 bases in between. There are 15 residues in the CDR3. CDR3 nucleotides: TGCGCCAGCAGCCCAACATCCTCAGGACCCTACGAGCAGTACTTC. This codes for CASSPTSSGPYEQYF.

The chain has TRBV4-2 and TRBJ1-1; D unclear. Trimming took 3 bases from V and 4 from J, leaving 21 bases between them. Germline CDR1 reads LGHNA; CDR2 reads YNFKEQ. The CDR3 covers 17 residues. The CDR3 protein is CASSQDSIKAWGTEAFF. The CDR3 DNA follows: TGTGCCAGCAGCCAGGACTCCATTAAGGCCTGGGGCACTGAAGCTTTCTTT.